This TCR beta chain originates from a study of shared clonotypes between healthy human individuals. Produced via immunoSEQ multiplex PCR; TCRdb's table is partial and in-frame only. Of hundreds of thousands of clones listed, around 74% are singletons. The CDR3 has 17 residues. CDR1 and CDR2 from the germline V gene are LNHDA and SQIVND (reference sequence). Losses at the gene ends were 1 base for V and 3 bases for J; bases not matched to a gene: 5. This clone has only one observation. The clonotype originates from a woman aged 30 to 39 in good health. Sample: memory CD4+ T cells sorted from blood. Subset meaning: CD45RA-negative fraction. The rearrangement joins TRBV19 to TRBJ2-1; 11 positions match TRBD1. This CDR3 reads CASSIGLGTGGYNEQFF. As DNA, the CDR3 is TGTGCCAGTAGTATAGGATTAGGGACAGGGGGCTACAATGAGCAGTTCTTC.